This record covers a single TCR beta chain. As processed by the authors: Reference gene primer amplification in the assay estimated nucleated cell counts. TCRdb keeps only in-frame clones here, not all; method: immunoSEQ multiplex PCR. V, J and clone size derive from that table, while D and trimming were established from the DNA sequence. The sample comprises roughly 100,000 clones, approximately 92% of which are singletons, and 1.5% to 2% rests with the top ten. This sample was taken from a study of blood T cell repertoires in COVID-19. Study in general: Collection of acute and convalescent COVID-19 samples took place in the United States, Italy and Spain. Nucleic acid was either cDNA or gDNA, and it came from T cells, B-cell-depleted T cells, or PBMCs.

Seattle's enrolled individuals joined amid active infection and were then monitored longitudinally. The CDR3 extends over 14 amino acids. The V gene lost 4 bases and the J gene lost 0 bases, with 9 bases spanning the gap. Per germline, CDR1 SGHRS and CDR2 YFSETQ. The chain has TRBV5-1 and TRBJ2-3; perhaps TRBD2 as D (6 bases). Sequenced sample: peripheral blood. The origin of this receptor is a woman aged 45-65 years with COVID-19, enrolled during active disease. Written as DNA, the CDR3 is TGCGCCAGCAGCCTGGGACTTAGCACAGATACGCAGTATTTT. Translation gives CASSLGLSTDTQYF.